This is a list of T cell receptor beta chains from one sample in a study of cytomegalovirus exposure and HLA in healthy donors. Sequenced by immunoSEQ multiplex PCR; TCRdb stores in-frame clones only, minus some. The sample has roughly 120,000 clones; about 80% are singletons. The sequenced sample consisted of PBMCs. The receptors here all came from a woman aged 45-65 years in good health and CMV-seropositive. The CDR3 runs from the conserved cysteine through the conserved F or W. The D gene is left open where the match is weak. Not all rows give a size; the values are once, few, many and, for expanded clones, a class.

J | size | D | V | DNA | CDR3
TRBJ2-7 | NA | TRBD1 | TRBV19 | TGTGCCAGTAGTACCGTGGGACAGGGGTCCTACGAGCAGTACTTC | CASSTVGQGSYEQYF
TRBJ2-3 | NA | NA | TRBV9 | TGTGCCAGCAGCGTAGCTACGGTACTAGGTGGGGGCACAGATACGCAGTATTTT | CASSVATVLGGGTDTQYF
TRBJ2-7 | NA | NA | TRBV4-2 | TGTGCCAGCAGCCACCCAAACTCGGCAGGGCAACGGGAGCAGTACTTC | CASSHPNSAGQREQYF
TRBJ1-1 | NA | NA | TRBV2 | TGTGCCAGCAGTGTCCAGGGGCAAGAAGCTTTCTTT | CASSVQGQEAFF
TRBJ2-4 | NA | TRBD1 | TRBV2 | TGTGCCAGCAGTTTAGACAGGGGCTTGGACAAAAACATTCAGTACTTC | CASSLDRGLDKNIQYF
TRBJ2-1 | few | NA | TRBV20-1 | TGCAGTGCTAAAAGGGAGACTCAGCAGTTCTTC | CSAKRETQQFF
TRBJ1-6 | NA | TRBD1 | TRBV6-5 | TGTGCCAGCAGAACTACAGGGGGGCGGTATTCACCCCTCCACTTT | CASRTTGGRYSPLHF
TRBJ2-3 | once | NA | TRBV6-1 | TGTGCCAGCAGAGCTGGGGCCAGCACAGATACGCAGTATTTT | CASRAGASTDTQYF
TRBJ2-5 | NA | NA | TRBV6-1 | TGTGCCAGCAGTGAAGGAACCAGGGGTGGCGGCGAGACCCAGTACTTC | CASSEGTRGGGETQYF
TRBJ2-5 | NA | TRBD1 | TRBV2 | TGTGCCAGCAGTGGAAACACCAGGGGGCGAAAAGAGACCCAGTACTTC | CASSGNTRGRKETQYF
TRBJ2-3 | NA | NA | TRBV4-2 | TGTGCCAGCAGCCAAGAGGGCGACAGAAACACAGATACGCAGTATTTT | CASSQEGDRNTDTQYF
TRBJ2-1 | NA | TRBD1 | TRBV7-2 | TGTGCCAGCAGGCTCGGACAGGGGGCAGGAAATGAGCAGTTCTTC | CASRLGQGAGNEQFF
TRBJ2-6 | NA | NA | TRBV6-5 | TGTGCCAGCAGTTCTCCAGGGTCTGGGGCCAACGTCCTGACTTTC | CASSSPGSGANVLTF
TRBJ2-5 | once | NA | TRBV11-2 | TGTGCCAGCAGCCCCACCACAGGGATAGGGGTAGGAGAGACCCAGTACTTC | CASSPTTGIGVGETQYF
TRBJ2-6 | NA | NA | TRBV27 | TGTGCCAGCAGTTCGGCGGGCCCTCTCTCAGTCCTGACTTTC | CASSSAGPLSVLTF
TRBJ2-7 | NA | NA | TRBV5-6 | TGTGCCAGCAGCTTGGAAACAGGCAATGAGTACTTC | CASSLETGNEYF
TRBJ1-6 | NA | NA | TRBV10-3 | TGTGCCATCAGGGCGGGAAGTTGGGATTCACCCCTCCACTTT | CAIRAGSWDSPLHF
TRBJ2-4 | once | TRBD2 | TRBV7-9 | TGTGCCAGCAGCTTCGGGGACTACTACAAAAACAGTCAGTACTTC | CASSFGDYYKNSQYF
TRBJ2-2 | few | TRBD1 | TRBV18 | TGTGCCAGCTCACCGGGACAGGGTGACACCGGGGAGCTGTTTTTT | CASSPGQGDTGELFF
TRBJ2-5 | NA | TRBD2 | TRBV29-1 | TGCAGCGCTATGGCGGGAGAGCAGTACTTC | CSAMAGEQYF
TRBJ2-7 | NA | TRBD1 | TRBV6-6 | TGTGCCAGCAGCCCCAGGGACAGGGGAGGGCACGAGCAGTACTTC | CASSPRDRGGHEQYF
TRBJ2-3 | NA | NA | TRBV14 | TGTGCCAGCAGCCAAGGGGGGCTACTCCGGGTTGATACGCAGTATTTT | CASSQGGLLRVDTQYF